A selection of T cell receptor beta chains follows, all from one sample in a study of breast tumors, draining lymph nodes, adjacent tissues. TCRdb independently ran MiXCR on the multiplex PCR reads; one entry per CDR3 protein. The sample records about 150,000 distinct CDR3 sequences, 20% to 25% being singletons. Source material: axillary lymph node tissue. All receptors derive from a female donor with breast cancer. Some clones in this sample may be carry-over from other donors' samples. Each CDR3 is given with its conserved first and last residue. A D gene is named only where the DNA matches it firmly. Clone size is stated in some rows and not others, as once, few, many or a class when expanded.

d_call	v_call	j_call	clone_size	cdr3_nt	cdr3_aa
NA	TRBV3-2	TRBJ2-7	few	TGTGCCAGCAGCCACCCCTCGCCTACTAGCGGGGCCTACTACGAGCAGTACTTC	CASSHPSPTSGAYYEQYF
NA	TRBV7-2	TRBJ2-7	NA	TGTGCCAGCAGCATCCACGGGGCGAGAGGGCCTTACGAGCAGTACTTC	CASSIHGARGPYEQYF
NA	TRBV2	TRBJ2-2	many	TGTGCCAGCAGTGTATTCGGGGTCCGGGAGCTGTTTTTT	CASSVFGVRELFF
TRBD2	TRBV12-5	TRBJ2-3	many	TGTGCTAGTGGTTCACTAGCGGGAGGGGATACGCAGTATTTT	CASGSLAGGDTQYF
NA	TRBV10-1	TRBJ2-2	many	TGCGCCAGCAGTGATCGAACCGGGGAGCTGTTTTTT	CASSDRTGELFF
NA	TRBV10-3	TRBJ2-3	many	TGTGCCATCGCAGGGGACGGCACAGATACGCAGTATTTT	CAIAGDGTDTQYF
NA	TRBV7-3	TRBJ2-5	many	TGTGCCAGCAGCTTAGTTAGGGAAGAGACCCAGTACTTC	CASSLVREETQYF
TRBD2	TRBV19	TRBJ2-7	many	TGTGCCACCCTAGGTGGGGAGGGCGAGCAGTACTTC	CATLGGEGEQYF
NA	TRBV29-1	TRBJ1-4	many	TGCAGCGGTCAGGGTTCCCCGAATGAAAAACTGTTTTTT	CSGQGSPNEKLFF
TRBD1	TRBV13	TRBJ1-6	many	TGTGCCAGCAGCCTTGACAGGGGGCCTTCACCCCTCCACTTT	CASSLDRGPSPLHF
NA	TRBV4-2	TRBJ1-2	medium-sized	TGTGCCAGCAGCCAGCCGGACAACCCCTATGGCTACACCTTC	CASSQPDNPYGYTF
NA	TRBV19	TRBJ2-7	many	TGTGCCAGTAACAACCCCGGGGCGGCAGGGGATTACGAGCAGTACTTC	CASNNPGAAGDYEQYF
NA	TRBV7-2	TRBJ2-3	many	TGTGCCAGCAGCTTAGGTCATAACGCAGATACGCAGTATTTT	CASSLGHNADTQYF
NA	TRBV12-3/TRBV12-4	TRBJ2-3	many	TGTGCCAGCAGTCCCTGGAGGCGCGTCACAGATACGCAGTATTTT	CASSPWRRVTDTQYF
TRBD2	TRBV12-3/TRBV12-4	TRBJ2-3	many	TGTGCCAGCAGTAGCCCCGGGAGGGCGTCAGATACGCAGTATTTT	CASSSPGRASDTQYF
NA	TRBV28	TRBJ1-4	NA	TGTGCCAGCAGTTCCGGAAATGAAAAACTGTTTTTT	CASSSGNEKLFF
NA	TRBV11-3	TRBJ2-5	many	TGTGCCAGCAGCTTACCCAAAGAGACCCAGTACTTC	CASSLPKETQYF
TRBD2	TRBV5-4	TRBJ2-5	many	TGTGCCAGCAGCTTTCCACTAGCGGGAGGGAGGGAGACCCAGTACTTC	CASSFPLAGGRETQYF
TRBD2	TRBV19	TRBJ2-2	few	TGTGCCAGTAGTATTGAACTAGCGGGAGGGCCGAACACCGGGGAGCTGTTTTTT	CASSIELAGGPNTGELFF
NA	TRBV6-1	TRBJ2-7	many	TGTGCCAGCAGTGACCCGACCTACGAGCAGTACTTC	CASSDPTYEQYF
NA	TRBV27	TRBJ2-7	many	TGTGCCAGCAGTTTCTCTCTCGCGAAGAGCTCCTACGAGCAGTACTTC	CASSFSLAKSSYEQYF
NA	TRBV20-1	TRBJ2-1	many	TGCAGTGCTAGGGCGGCATTTGCGCACAATGAGCAGTTCTTC	CSARAAFAHNEQFF
NA	TRBV29-1	TRBJ1-2	many	TGCAGCGTTGATCAGGGAGGCTACACCTTC	CSVDQGGYTF
TRBD2	TRBV20-1	TRBJ2-1	many	TGCAGTGCTAGTCTTCTTGGACTAGCGGGAGGGGGAGAGCAGTTCTTC	CSASLLGLAGGGEQFF
TRBD2	TRBV29-1	TRBJ2-7	many	TGCAGCGTTGTGGGGACTAGCGTAGGCGAGCAGTACTTC	CSVVGTSVGEQYF
NA	TRBV5-1	TRBJ2-2	many	TGCGCCAGCAGTCGACAGGGAGGAACCGGGGAGCTGTTTTTT	CASSRQGGTGELFF
TRBD2	TRBV6-2/TRBV6-3	TRBJ2-6	NA	TGTGCCAGCAGTTACCGTAGCGGGAGAGTTACGAGCTCTGGGGCCAACGTCCTGACTTTC	CASSYRSGRVTSSGANVLTF
NA	TRBV28	TRBJ1-2	many	TGTGCCAGCAGTTTTAGGGCCGGCTATGGCTACACCTTC	CASSFRAGYGYTF
TRBD1	TRBV28	TRBJ2-7	many	TGTGCCAGCAGCCTTAGTGGGACAGGAAGGGACGAGCAGTACTTC	CASSLSGTGRDEQYF
NA	TRBV6-1	TRBJ2-5	many	TGTGCCAGCAGTGACCAGGGCGCCCAACCATCCGAGACCCAGTACTTC	CASSDQGAQPSETQYF
NA	TRBV4-1	TRBJ1-6	many	TGCGCCAGCAGCCAGTCGATAGGAGGCTCACCCCTCCACTTT	CASSQSIGGSPLHF
TRBD1	TRBV7-9	TRBJ2-7	many	TGTGCCAGCAGCTTGTGGACAGGGGACGACGAGCAGTACTTC	CASSLWTGDDEQYF
NA	TRBV11-3	TRBJ2-2	NA	TGTGCCAGCAGCCGCCCCAGAGCTGGCGGGGAGCTGTTTTTT	CASSRPRAGGELFF
TRBD2	TRBV5-4	TRBJ2-1	many	TGTGCCAGCAGCTTAGCGGGAGGGCCGGGCAATGAGCAGTTCTTC	CASSLAGGPGNEQFF
TRBD2	TRBV6-1	TRBJ2-5	NA	TGTGCCAGCAGGCGGACTAGCGGGAGGATCCAAGAGACCCAGTACTTC	CASRRTSGRIQETQYF
NA	TRBV7-6	TRBJ2-5	many	TGTGCCAGCAGCTCCCGAACCGGGGGCCAAGAGACCCAGTACTTC	CASSSRTGGQETQYF
NA	TRBV20-1	TRBJ2-7	medium-sized	TGCAGTGTTAGTGGCCCTGATGGAGAGCAGTACTTC	CSVSGPDGEQYF
NA	TRBV12-5	TRBJ1-4	many	TGTGCTAGTGGTTTTGGGAGTAATACTGAAAAACTGTTTTTT	CASGFGSNTEKLFF
TRBD1	TRBV20-1	TRBJ1-2	many	TGCAGTGCCGGGACAGGGAACTATGGCTACACCTTC	CSAGTGNYGYTF
NA	TRBV28	TRBJ2-3	few	TGTGCCAGCAGTTTATGGGAGGGCGGCACAGATACGCAGTATTTT	CASSLWEGGTDTQYF
NA	TRBV6-2/TRBV6-3	TRBJ2-1	many	TGTGCCAGCAGTTACTCGGGAGTACTGAATGAGCAGTTCTTC	CASSYSGVLNEQFF
NA	TRBV19	TRBJ2-1	many	TGTGCCAGTAGTATGCGCAGTCCTTACAATGAGCAGTTCTTC	CASSMRSPYNEQFF
NA	TRBV5-8	TRBJ2-3	many	TGTGCCAGCAGCTTGTGGCCAGATACGCAGTATTTT	CASSLWPDTQYF
NA	TRBV6-2/TRBV6-3	TRBJ2-2	many	TGTGCCAGCGAGACCAGGGATCTCCCCACCGGGGAGCTGTTTTTT	CASETRDLPTGELFF
TRBD2	TRBV15	TRBJ2-3	few	TGTGCCACCAGCAGAGTGGCGGGAGGGCCCGATACGCAGTATTTT	CATSRVAGGPDTQYF
TRBD2	TRBV3-1	TRBJ2-1	NA	TGTGCCAGCAGCCTCATCACCGGGACTAGCTATGAGCAGTTCTTC	CASSLITGTSYEQFF
TRBD1	TRBV5-8	TRBJ2-5	many	TGTGCCAGCAGCTTGGAACCGGGACAGGGAGAGACCCAGTACTTC	CASSLEPGQGETQYF
TRBD2	TRBV7-2	TRBJ2-1	many	TGTGCCAGCAGCTTATCCCCGACTAGCGGCTCCTACAATGAGCAGTTCTTC	CASSLSPTSGSYNEQFF